The clone carrying this T cell receptor beta chain was detected a few times. This entry is derived from a study of T cells in Graves' hyperthyroidism and ophthalmopathy. TCR beta CDR3 regions were amplified from RNA. With the HTBI primer set, the TCR CDR3 went through a first round of RT-PCR. TCRdb called the multiplex PCR reads again in MiXCR, with one record for every CDR3 protein. The table has fewer than 250,000 distinct CDR3 sequences, about 15% seen once. The CDR3 spans 14 residues. After removal of 0 bases from V and 3 bases from J, the junction contained 2 bases not matched to a gene. Germline V gene lookup returns CDR1 SGHRS and CDR2 YFSETQ.

The V gene is TRBV5-1, the J gene TRBJ2-7, with 8 nucleotides matching TRBD1. The receptor comes from a man in his fifties with Graves' hyperthyroidism. The material sequenced was blood. The CDR3 is CASSLDRGIYEQYF. The CDR3 DNA follows: TGCGCCAGCAGCTTGGACAGGGGGATCTACGAGCAGTACTTC.